A selection of T cell receptor beta chains follows, all from one sample in a study of Ad26.COV2.S vaccination and SARS-CoV-2 variants. The assay was immunoSEQ multiplex PCR, and TCRdb's table has in-frame clones only and misses some. Seen here are around 340,000 clones, more than 85% observed once, and the top ten hold roughly 5%. The sequences come from peripheral blood, collected in a trial of Ad26.COV2.S vaccine versus placebo. These receptors were taken from a person between 18 and 60 years old who received the Ad26.COV2.S COVID-19 vaccine or a placebo. CDR3s include the opening cysteine and the closing phenylalanine or tryptophan. The order of the fields is CDR3 DNA, CDR3 protein, V gene, clone size, D gene, J gene. The D gene is left open where the match is weak. Clone size is given for some rows only: seen once, a few or many times, or a class if the clone is expanded.

TGTGCCAGTAGTACCACAGAAGACGGCTTTAATTCACCCCTCCACTTT,CASSTTEDGFNSPLHF,TRBV19,once,-,TRBJ1-6
TGTGCCATCAGGGGACAGAACTATGGCTACACCTTC,CAIRGQNYGYTF,TRBV10-3,-,TRBD1,TRBJ1-2
TGCGCCAGCAGCTTGATTCCCACTACTAGGGTCGCAGATACGCAGTATTTT,CASSLIPTTRVADTQYF,TRBV5-1,few,-,TRBJ2-3
TGTGCCACCGGTAGACAGGGCAATCAGCCCCAGCATTTT,CATGRQGNQPQHF,TRBV24-1,-,-,TRBJ1-5
TGTGCCAGCAGCTCCGGGACCTTATCATCATACGAGCAGTACTTC,CASSSGTLSSYEQYF,TRBV13,-,-,TRBJ2-7
TGCGCCAGCAGCACAGCCGGACTAGCAAGCGAGCAGTACTTC,CASSTAGLASEQYF,TRBV5-1,-,TRBD2,TRBJ2-7
TGTGCCAGCAGCCAAGAAGTGAACACCGGGGAGCTGTTTTTT,CASSQEVNTGELFF,TRBV3-1/TRBV3-2,-,-,TRBJ2-2
TGTGCCAGCAGAGTCATGACAGGGGATAAGCACGAGCAGTACTTC,CASRVMTGDKHEQYF,TRBV6-5,-,TRBD1,TRBJ2-7
TGTGCCAGCAGTGAATTGGCAGGGGGCAGCTACAATGAGCAGTTCTTC,CASSELAGGSYNEQFF,TRBV25-1,few,TRBD1,TRBJ2-1
TGTGCCACCAGTGATTTGGGCAATCAGCCCCAGCATTTT,CATSDLGNQPQHF,TRBV24-1,once,-,TRBJ1-5
TGTGCCAGTAGTAGGGCGCAGGAGTACGAGCAGTACTTC,CASSRAQEYEQYF,TRBV19,-,-,TRBJ2-7
TGTGCCACCGGAAAGACCGCCGATAATGAAAAACTGTTTTTT,CATGKTADNEKLFF,TRBV6-6,-,-,TRBJ1-4
TGTGCCAGCAGCTTGGGGGGGGTGGCGGGCCCCGAGCAGTACTTC,CASSLGGVAGPEQYF,TRBV5-4,-,-,TRBJ2-7
TGTGCCAGCAGCTTAGGGGACAGCGAGCAGTACTTC,CASSLGDSEQYF,TRBV5-6,-,TRBD1,TRBJ2-7
TGTGCCAGCAGCCGACAGGCGTTCGGCACAGATACGCAGTATTTT,CASSRQAFGTDTQYF,TRBV7-9,-,-,TRBJ2-3
TGTGCCAGTAATTCAAATGGGGCCAACGTCCTGACTTTC,CASNSNGANVLTF,TRBV19,-,-,TRBJ2-6
TGTGCCAGCAGTGAAGGAGTAGGGGCCAGCCCCTACGAGCAGTACTTC,CASSEGVGASPYEQYF,TRBV6-1,-,-,TRBJ2-7
TGTGCCAGCAGACCCTCTGGAAACACCATATATTTT,CASRPSGNTIYF,TRBV28,-,-,TRBJ1-3
TGTGCCAGCAGTGAAGGTTCGGGTTGGGAGCTGTTTTTT,CASSEGSGWELFF,TRBV6-1,-,-,TRBJ2-2
TGTGCCAGCAGGCTTAACCGGGACAGGGGTTACAATGAGCAGTTCTTC,CASRLNRDRGYNEQFF,TRBV5-4,-,TRBD1,TRBJ2-1
TGTGCCAGCAGCTTACCGGGACTAGCGATCACTTCCTACGAGCAGTACTTC,CASSLPGLAITSYEQYF,TRBV11-2,-,TRBD2,TRBJ2-7
TGTGCCAGCAGTCCCCGGGACAGGGGGAGTCAGCCCCAGCATTTT,CASSPRDRGSQPQHF,TRBV28,-,TRBD1,TRBJ1-5
TGTGCCAGTACCAGAGGACTAGCGGGGGGGTCCGAAAACTTC,CASTRGLAGGSENF,TRBV19,-,TRBD2,TRBJ2-5
TGCAGTGCTAGAGTGGGAGGGGGTGCTTTCTTT,CSARVGGGAFF,TRBV20-1,-,-,TRBJ1-1
TGTGCCAGCAGATCAGCGGGGGGAGTTACCGGGGAGCTGTTTTTT,CASRSAGGVTGELFF,TRBV6-5,-,TRBD2,TRBJ2-2
TGTGCCAGCAGAGGTCAGGGGAACACTGAAGCTTTCTTT,CASRGQGNTEAFF,TRBV7-9,-,-,TRBJ1-1
TGTGCCAGCAGTGATGTCCTGGGCGATGAAAAACTGTTTTTT,CASSDVLGDEKLFF,TRBV2,-,-,TRBJ1-4
TGTGCCAGCAGCCAGAGTAACTATGGCTACACCTTC,CASSQSNYGYTF,TRBV14,-,-,TRBJ1-2
TGTGCCAGCAGTTCCCCCTGGACAGGGATCCCCTACGAGCAGTACTTC,CASSSPWTGIPYEQYF,TRBV28,-,TRBD1,TRBJ2-7
TGTGCCAGTTTGGCTGGACTTGGCTACACCTTC,CASLAGLGYTF,TRBV19,-,-,TRBJ1-2
TGTGCCAGCCCATTTTCCGGGACACCTTCCTACGAGCAGTACTTC,CASPFSGTPSYEQYF,TRBV27,-,-,TRBJ2-7
TGCGCCAGCAGCCAAGATAAAGCAGGGGTCTCCTATAATTCACCCCTCCACTTT,CASSQDKAGVSYNSPLHF,TRBV4-3,-,-,TRBJ1-6
TGTGCCAGCAGTTTAAGCGGTAGGGGAAGGACCGGGGAGCTGTTTTTT,CASSLSGRGRTGELFF,TRBV28,-,-,TRBJ2-2
TGTGCCAGCAGCTTATCAGGGTCCAACGAGCAGTACTTC,CASSLSGSNEQYF,TRBV7-9,-,-,TRBJ2-7
TGTGCCAGCAGTCCACTGGAGGGAGTAAACACTGAAGCTTTCTTT,CASSPLEGVNTEAFF,TRBV6-2/TRBV6-3,-,-,TRBJ1-1
TGTGCCAGCAGTCCTAGCGGGAGGCCTCCTTACGAGCAGTACTTC,CASSPSGRPPYEQYF,TRBV28,-,TRBD2,TRBJ2-7
TGTGCCAGCAGTTTATCCGGGACAGGCACAGATACGCAGTATTTT,CASSLSGTGTDTQYF,TRBV28,-,TRBD1,TRBJ2-3
TGTGCCAGCAGCTTAGCCAAAAGGACCTACGAGCAGTACTTC,CASSLAKRTYEQYF,TRBV7-8,-,-,TRBJ2-7
TGTGCCAGTAGTCGGGATAGCAATCAGCCCCAGCATTTT,CASSRDSNQPQHF,TRBV19,-,-,TRBJ1-5
TGTGCCAGCAGCTGGGGATCAGGGGTCGGGCCCCAGCATTTT,CASSWGSGVGPQHF,TRBV2,once,-,TRBJ1-5
TGTGCCAGCAGCCAAGATGGGGGACGGGGAGCTTTCTTT,CASSQDGGRGAFF,TRBV3-1/TRBV3-2,-,-,TRBJ1-1